The 25 T cell receptor beta chains in this list originate from one sample, sequenced in a study of response to subunit inactivated influenza vaccine. Via MiXCR, TCRdb re-called the RT-PCR reads, giving one row per CDR3 protein. The table records hundreds of thousands of distinct CDR3 sequences, roughly 11% of them present only once. Sequencing was performed on PBMCs from blood, taken roughly 45 days after vaccination. The receptor set was obtained from a man in his fifties who received an inactivated influenza vaccine.

This clonotype appeared many times. This chain uses TRBV6-5 with TRBJ2-1, with 8 bases fitting TRBD1. The CDR3 runs to 14 residues. Trimming cost V 10 bases and J 3 bases; bases outside gene matches: 8. CDR1 is MNHEY, CDR2 SVGAGI, per germline. The CDR3 reads CATKPGQDYNEQFF. DNA for the CDR3: TGTGCCACGAAACCGGGACAGGACTACAATGAGCAGTTCTTC.

This clonotype has a single count. Relative to the germline gene, one junction end is altered; a read error may explain this. V is TRBV4-2 and J is TRBJ2-1; no clear D gene. CDR1 is LGHNA and CDR2 is YNFKEQ in the germline V gene. The CDR3 extends over 13 amino acids. The CDR3 nucleotides read TGTGCCATCAGCCCTGGGGTGGCGGCTGAGCAGTTCTTC. It translates to CAISPGVAAEQFF.

This clonotype was picked up many times. This chain links TRBV12-3 or TRBV12-4 with TRBJ1-6, with TRBD1 matching over 10 bases. Germline trimming cut 4 bases from V and 10 bases from J; bases unmatched to any gene: 4. CDR3 length equals 14 residues. The CDR3 protein is CASSSGQGGSPLHF. Here the CDR3 DNA reads TGTGCCAGCAGTTCAGGACAGGGGGGCTCACCCCTCCACTTT.

This chain joins TRBV2 and TRBJ2-3, with 15 nucleotides matching TRBD2. Germline V gene lookup returns CDR1 SNHLY and CDR2 FYNNEI. The CDR3 has 15 amino acids. After removal of 8 bases from V and 4 bases from J, the junction contained 4 bases not matched to a gene. Here the CDR3 reads CASQWTSGRADTQYF. The CDR3, as DNA: TGTGCCAGCCAATGGACTAGCGGGAGGGCAGATACGCAGTATTTT. Combining the CDR3 with reference TRBV2 and TRBJ2-3 gives the whole variable domain EPEVTQTPSHQVTQMGQEVILRCVPISNHLYFYWYRQILGQKVEFLVSFYNNEISEKSEIFDDQFSVERPDGSNFTLKIRSTKLEDSAMYFCASQWTSGRADTQYFGPGTRLTVL.

J is TRBJ2-1 and V is TRBV6-1, with D perhaps matching TRBD1 (6 bases). The V and J ends lost 5 bases and 2 bases respectively, with 13 bases between them. This CDR3 spans 15 amino acids. The V gene's germline CDR1 is MNHNS and CDR2 SASEGT. The CDR3: CASSPPGTPYNEQFF. The CDR3, as DNA: TGTGCCAGCAGTCCCCCCGGGACACCCTACAATGAGCAGTTCTTC.

The chain couples TRBV7-2 to TRBJ2-7, with D hard to call. Germline assignment: CDR1 SGHTA and CDR2 FQGNSA. The CDR3 spans 14 residues. V gave up 5 bases and J gave up 3 bases, with 14 bases separating them. The CDR3 here is CASSHSGPLYEQYF. DNA of the CDR3: TGTGCCAGCAGCCACTCCGGGCCACTCTACGAGCAGTACTTC. Looking up the rest from reference TRBV7-2 and TRBJ2-7 gives the full variable domain: GAGVSQSPSNKVTEKGKDVELRCDPISGHTALYWYRQSLGQGLEFLIYFQGNSAPDKSGLPSDRFSAERTGGSVSTLTIQRTQQEDSAVYLCASSHSGPLYEQYFGPGTRLTVT.

This clonotype has at least ten counts. The chain is built from TRBV29-1 and TRBJ2-7; 7 bases agree with TRBD2. V lost 4 bases and J lost 4; bases outside the gene matches: 7. The CDR3 sequence is 13 residues long. Germline assignment: CDR1 SQVTM and CDR2 ANQGSEA. The CDR3 bases are TGCAGCGTTGCCGGGGGGTTAAGGTACGAGCAGTACTTC. The encoded protein is CSVAGGLRYEQYF.

This clonotype was observed many times. The CDR3 is CASSLRSAGGSEQYF. The DNA of the CDR3 is TGCGCCAGCAGCTTGAGGTCGGCAGGGGGAAGCGAGCAGTACTTC. This chain joins TRBV5-1 and TRBJ2-7; 7 nucleotides line up with TRBD1. V lost 1 base, J lost 6 bases, and 10 bases stayed unmatched. The germline V gene encodes CDR1 SGHRS and CDR2 YFSETQ. This CDR3 spans 15 amino acids.

The chain joins TRBV12-3 or TRBV12-4 to TRBJ2-2; possible D gene TRBD2, 5 bases. Trimming shortened V by 3 bases and J by 5 bases, and 16 bases separated the two germline ends. The CDR3 is 16 amino acids. The CDR3: CASSFLTGWRTGELFF. Here the CDR3 DNA reads TGTGCCAGCAGTTTTCTTACGGGATGGAGAACCGGGGAGCTGTTTTTT.

J is TRBJ2-1 and V is TRBV30, with 7 bases matching TRBD2. V lost 2 bases and J lost 14; bases outside the gene matches: 21. The CDR3 totals 16 residues. The germline V gene encodes CDR1 GTSNPN and CDR2 SVGIG (reference sequence). The CDR3 region has the DNA TGTGCCTGGAGTTCCGCCTTAGCGGGCCTAAATCGGGGGGAGTTCTTC. The encoded protein is CAWSSALAGLNRGEFF.

There are a few counts of this clonotype. V usage is TRBV27 and J usage is TRBJ2-5; maybe TRBD2 (5 bases). The CDR3 covers 15 residues. Germline V gene lookup returns CDR1 MNHEY and CDR2 SMNVEV (reference sequence). V was pared by 5 bases and J by 5 bases, with 18 bases between. CDR3: CASSPNPLVLETQYF. The CDR3 DNA is TGTGCCAGCAGTCCTAACCCACTAGTTTTGGAGACCCAGTACTTC.

The rearrangement joins TRBV29-1 to TRBJ2-2; no clear D gene. V lost 6 bases and J 4 bases, leaving 18 bases between the germline ends. The V gene's germline CDR1 is SQVTM and CDR2 ANQGSEA. The CDR3 runs to 15 residues. The CDR3 protein is CSVRKTEFFTGELFF. The CDR3 DNA reads TGCAGCGTGAGGAAGACGGAATTCTTCACCGGGGAGCTGTTTTTT.

This clonotype was observed at least ten times. This sequence joins TRBV6-2 or TRBV6-3 and TRBJ2-7, with 8 bases that match TRBD2. Trimming cost V 0 bases and J 2 bases; bases outside gene matches: 9. Per germline, CDR1 MNHEY and CDR2 SVGEGT. CDR3 size: 17 residues. This CDR3 is CASSYSGRSGGTYEQYF. CDR3 DNA sequence: TGTGCCAGCAGTTACTCAGGACGGAGCGGGGGAACCTACGAGCAGTACTTC.

This clonotype was recorded a few times. The V and J genes are TRBV5-1 and TRBJ1-2; D is possibly TRBD1 (5 bases). Trimming took 2 bases from V and 0 from J, leaving 11 bases between them. The CDR3 runs to 15 residues. The germline V gene has CDR1 SGHRS and CDR2 YFSETQ. CDR3 in amino acids: CASSFWDSANYGYTF. CDR3 DNA sequence: TGCGCCAGCAGCTTTTGGGACTCAGCTAACTATGGCTACACCTTC. Together with reference TRBV5-1 and TRBJ1-2, the CDR3 gives the full variable domain: KAGVTQTPRYLIKTRGQQVTLSCSPISGHRSVSWYQQTPGQGLQFLFEYFSETQRNKGNFPGRFSGRQFSNSRSEMNVSTLELGDSALYLCASSFWDSANYGYTFGSGTRLTVV.

This clonotype was counted between two and nine times. The V gene is TRBV7-9, the J gene TRBJ2-1, with unresolved D. Germline lookup yields CDR1 SEHNR and CDR2 FQNEAQ (reference sequence). The CDR3 is made up of 12 amino acids. The V end lost 4 bases, the J end lost 8 bases, and 9 bases lay between the germline ends. The CDR3 spells CASSYFVDEQFF. DNA of the CDR3: TGTGCCAGCAGCTACTTTGTGGATGAGCAGTTCTTC.

The chain couples TRBV15 to TRBJ2-5, with D maybe TRBD1 (6 bases). CDR1 and CDR2 (germline): LNHNV, YYDKDF (reference sequence). Trimming removed 2 bases at V and 4 bases at J, with 17 bases between. This CDR3 region has 16 residues. Here the CDR3 DNA reads TGTGCCACCAGCAGACCCCCGGGACACAAGGGAGAGACCCAGTACTTC. This encodes CATSRPPGHKGETQYF.

This clonotype was observed many times. The V call is TRBV4-2, the J call TRBJ1-6, with D hard to call. Germline V gene sequence: CDR1 LGHNA, CDR2 YNFKEQ. This CDR3 is built from 14 residues. V was shortened by 3 bases and J by 10 bases, with 13 bases between the two germline ends. The CDR3 DNA follows: TGTGCCAGCAGCCAGGGGAATGATGGCTCACCCCTCCACTTT. It is translated as CASSQGNDGSPLHF.

This clonotype has only a few counts. This rearrangement joins TRBV7-9 to TRBJ1-6; TRBD1 is a possible D gene (5 bases). Per the germline V gene, CDR1 is SEHNR and CDR2 is FQNEAQ (reference sequence). The V end lost 5 bases, the J end lost 5 bases, and 16 bases lay between the germline ends. The CDR3 sequence is 16 residues long. CDR3 nucleotides: TGTGCCAGCAGCGCAAAACCGGGACTAAATAATTCACCCCTCCACTTT. Protein sequence: CASSAKPGLNNSPLHF.

The chain has TRBV5-6 and TRBJ1-6, with no clear D. The V end lost 2 bases, the J end lost 5 bases, and 11 bases lay between the germline ends. The CDR3 is 15 amino acids. The germline V gene has CDR1 SGHDT and CDR2 YYEEEE. CDR3 coding DNA: TGTGCCAGCAGCTTTTACAAGCGGGATAATTCACCCCTCCACTTT. It is translated as CASSFYKRDNSPLHF.

This clonotype was counted ten times or more. The chain uses TRBV12-3 or TRBV12-4 and TRBJ2-1; D might be TRBD1 (6 bases). The CDR3 is 12 residues long. The V gene lost 7 bases and the J gene lost 8 bases, with 12 bases spanning the gap. CDR3 in DNA: TGTGCCAGCACTTCACAGGGTTATGAGCAGTTCTTC. This encodes CASTSQGYEQFF.

Ten or more counts support this clonotype. J is TRBJ2-2 and V is TRBV6-5; weak D call: TRBD2 (6 bases). The CDR3 is 18 residues long. V lost 5 bases and J 3 bases, leaving 22 bases between the germline ends. Germline CDR1 and CDR2: MNHEY and SVGAGI. The CDR3 coding sequence is TGTGCCAGCAGTCTCCCGGGGGACGGTGCTCACTACACCGGGGAGCTGTTTTTT. Translating gives CASSLPGDGAHYTGELFF.

This clonotype turned up a few times. The rearrangement links TRBV7-9 to TRBJ2-3; 12 nucleotides align to TRBD2. Trimming at V came to 3 bases and at J to 3 bases, leaving 4 bases not matched to a gene. CDR3 size: 16 residues. The germline V gene encodes CDR1 SEHNR and CDR2 FQNEAQ (reference sequence). The CDR3: CASSFWTSGITDTQYF. For the CDR3, the DNA is TGTGCCAGCAGCTTTTGGACTAGCGGGATAACAGATACGCAGTATTTT.

This clonotype was detected a few times. The genes are TRBV28 and TRBJ2-7; TRBD2 aligns across 8 bases. Germline-derived CDR1 and CDR2 are MDHEN and SYDVKM. The CDR3 has 14 residues. Trimming took 7 bases from V and 5 from J; bases not matched to a gene: 10. CDR3 coding DNA: TGTGCCAGCACGAGAAGGGGGACTAGTGACGAGCAGTACTTC. It is translated as CASTRRGTSDEQYF.

The chain uses TRBV7-6 and TRBJ2-2, with 11 bases fitting TRBD2. The J segment lost 0 bases and the V segment lost 1 base, leaving 1 base of the junction unmatched. The CDR3 totals 17 residues. CDR1 SGHVS and CDR2 FNYEAQ come from the germline V gene. The CDR3 is CASSLGLAGPNTGELFF. For the CDR3, the DNA is TGTGCCAGCAGCTTAGGACTAGCGGGGCCGAACACCGGGGAGCTGTTTTTT.

Ten or more counts support this clonotype. The chain combines TRBV12-3 or TRBV12-4 with TRBJ1-5; D unresolved. V was trimmed by 5 bases and J by 9 bases, leaving 11 bases between them. The CDR3 runs to 12 residues. Here the CDR3 DNA reads TGTGCCAGCAGTCTCGGACGACCGCCCCAGCATTTT. It translates to CASSLGRPPQHF.